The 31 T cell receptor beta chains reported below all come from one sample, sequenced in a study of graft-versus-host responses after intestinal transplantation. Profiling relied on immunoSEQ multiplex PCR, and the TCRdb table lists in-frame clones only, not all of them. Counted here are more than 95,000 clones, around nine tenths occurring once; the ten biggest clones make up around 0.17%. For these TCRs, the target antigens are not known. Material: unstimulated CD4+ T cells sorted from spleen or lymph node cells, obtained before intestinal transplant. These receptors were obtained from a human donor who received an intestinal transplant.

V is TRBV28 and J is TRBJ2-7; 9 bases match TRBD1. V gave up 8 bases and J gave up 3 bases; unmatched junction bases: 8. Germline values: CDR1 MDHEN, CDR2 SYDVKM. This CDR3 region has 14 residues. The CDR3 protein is CASGTGTGLYEQYF. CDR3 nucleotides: TGTGCCAGCGGCACCGGGACAGGGCTCTACGAGCAGTACTTC. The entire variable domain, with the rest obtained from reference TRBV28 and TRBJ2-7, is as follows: DVKVTQSSRYLVKRTGEKVFLECVQDMDHENMFWYRQDPGLGLRLIYFSYDVKMKEKGDIPEGYSVSREKKERFSLILESASTNQTSMYLCASGTGTGLYEQYFGPGTRLTVT.

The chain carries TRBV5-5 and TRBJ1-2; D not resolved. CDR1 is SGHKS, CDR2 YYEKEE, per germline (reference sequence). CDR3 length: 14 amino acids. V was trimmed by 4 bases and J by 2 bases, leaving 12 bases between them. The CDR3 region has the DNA TGTGCCAGCAGCCGTCCGGGAGAAAACTATGGCTACACCTTC. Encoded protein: CASSRPGENYGYTF. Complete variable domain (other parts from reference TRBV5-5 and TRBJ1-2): DAGVTQSPTHLIKTRGQQVTLRCSPISGHKSVSWYQQVLGQGPQFIFQYYEKEERGRGNFPDRFSARQFPNYSSELNVNALLLGDSALYLCASSRPGENYGYTFGSGTRLTVV.

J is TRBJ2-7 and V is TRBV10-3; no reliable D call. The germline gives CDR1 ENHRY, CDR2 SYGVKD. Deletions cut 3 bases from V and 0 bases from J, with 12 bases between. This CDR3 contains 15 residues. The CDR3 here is CAISEIEASSYEQYF. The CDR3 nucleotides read TGTGCCATCAGTGAAATCGAGGCCTCCTCCTACGAGCAGTACTTC.

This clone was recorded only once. CDR3 bases: TGTGCCAGTAGTATGTCAGGGGATAATTCACCCCTCCACTTT. Its translation: CASSMSGDNSPLHF. The chain recombines TRBV19 with TRBJ1-6; D may be TRBD1 (6 bases). There are 14 residues in the CDR3. Germline V gene data show CDR1 as LNHDA and CDR2 as SQIVND (reference sequence). The ends were cut back, 3 bases at V and 5 bases at J, with 8 bases in the middle.

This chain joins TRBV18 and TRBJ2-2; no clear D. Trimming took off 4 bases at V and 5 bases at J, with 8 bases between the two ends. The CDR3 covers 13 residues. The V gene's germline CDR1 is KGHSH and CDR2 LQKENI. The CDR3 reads CASSLTVTGELFF. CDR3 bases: TGTGCCAGCTCACTAACGGTAACCGGGGAGCTGTTTTTT.

CDR3 loop: CAWSVQGGYQDQPQHF. In nucleotides, the CDR3 is TGTGCCTGGAGTGTGCAAGGAGGGTACCAGGATCAGCCCCAGCATTTT. The chain employs TRBV30 and TRBJ1-5; D not certain. This CDR3 has 16 amino acids. Trimming took 0 bases from V and 5 from J, leaving 17 bases between them. Germline CDR1 is GTSNPN and CDR2 is SVGIG (reference sequence).

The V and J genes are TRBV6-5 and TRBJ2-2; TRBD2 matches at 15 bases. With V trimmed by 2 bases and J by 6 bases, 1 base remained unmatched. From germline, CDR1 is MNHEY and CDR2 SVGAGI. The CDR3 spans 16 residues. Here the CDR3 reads CASSYGLAGGPGELFF. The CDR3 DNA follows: TGTGCCAGCAGTTACGGACTAGCGGGGGGGCCCGGGGAGCTGTTTTTT.

CDR3: CASSSGIAGGSTDTQYF. The CDR3 region has the DNA TGTGCCAGCAGCTCTGGTATAGCGGGAGGATCCACAGATACGCAGTATTTT. The genes are TRBV28 and TRBJ2-3, with 10 positions matching TRBD2. Germline CDR1 MDHEN, CDR2 SYDVKM. The CDR3 consists of 17 residues. V gave up 6 bases and J gave up 2 bases; unmatched junction bases: 11. Drawing the rest from reference TRBV28 and TRBJ2-3, the complete variable domain is DVKVTQSSRYLVKRTGEKVFLECVQDMDHENMFWYRQDPGLGLRLIYFSYDVKMKEKGDIPEGYSVSREKKERFSLILESASTNQTSMYLCASSSGIAGGSTDTQYFGPGTRLTVL.

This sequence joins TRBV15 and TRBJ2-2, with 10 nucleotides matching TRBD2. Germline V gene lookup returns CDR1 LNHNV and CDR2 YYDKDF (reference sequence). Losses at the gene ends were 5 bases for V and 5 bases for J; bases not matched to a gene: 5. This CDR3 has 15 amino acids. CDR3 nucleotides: TGTGCCACCAGCTTGCGGGGACTAGCGACCGGGGAGCTGTTTTTT. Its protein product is CATSLRGLATGELFF.

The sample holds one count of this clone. The CDR3 sequence is CASSLTGPEGEAFF. Here the CDR3 DNA reads TGTGCCAGCAGCTTAACAGGACCTGAGGGTGAAGCTTTCTTT. The J gene is TRBJ1-1, the V gene TRBV7-3; D unclear. The CDR3 extends over 14 amino acids. The V and J ends lost 0 bases and 7 bases respectively, with 12 bases between them. Germline-derived CDR1 and CDR2 are SGHTA and FQGTGA.

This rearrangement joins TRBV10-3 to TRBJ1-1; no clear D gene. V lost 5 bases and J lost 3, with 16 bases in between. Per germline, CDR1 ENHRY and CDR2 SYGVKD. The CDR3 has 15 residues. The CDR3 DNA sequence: TGTGCCATCAGTCCGAGGGCGTGGGATGACACTGAAGCTTTCTTT. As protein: CAISPRAWDDTEAFF.

The CDR3 DNA reads TGTGCCAGCTCACCTAGACACGCGGACTTTGGGGGGCAGCCCCAGCATTTT. The encoded protein is CASSPRHADFGGQPQHF. The J gene is TRBJ1-5, the V gene TRBV18, with D possibly being TRBD1 (5 bases). Trimming pared 3 bases from V and 7 bases from J, leaving 22 bases between. The CDR3 has 17 amino acids. Germline CDR1 KGHSH, CDR2 LQKENI.

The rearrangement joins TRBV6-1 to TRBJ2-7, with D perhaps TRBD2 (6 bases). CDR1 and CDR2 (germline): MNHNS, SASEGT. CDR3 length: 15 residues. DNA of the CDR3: TGTGCGCGATCATGGGGGGTACGTCTGATCTACGAGCAGTACTTC. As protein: CARSWGVRLIYEQYF.

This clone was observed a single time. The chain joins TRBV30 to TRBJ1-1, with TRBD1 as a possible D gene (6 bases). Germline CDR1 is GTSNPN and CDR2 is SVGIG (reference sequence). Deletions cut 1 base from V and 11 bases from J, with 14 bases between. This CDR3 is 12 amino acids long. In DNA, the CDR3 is TGTGCCTGGAGTGGGGGAGGGGGGCAGGCTTTCTTT. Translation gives CAWSGGGGQAFF.

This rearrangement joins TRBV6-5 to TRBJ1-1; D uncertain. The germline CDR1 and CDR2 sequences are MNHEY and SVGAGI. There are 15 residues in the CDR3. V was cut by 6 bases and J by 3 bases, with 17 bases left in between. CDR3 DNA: TGTGCCAGCAGCCCTCCGTTGGGAGTTGACACTGAAGCTTTCTTT. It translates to CASSPPLGVDTEAFF.

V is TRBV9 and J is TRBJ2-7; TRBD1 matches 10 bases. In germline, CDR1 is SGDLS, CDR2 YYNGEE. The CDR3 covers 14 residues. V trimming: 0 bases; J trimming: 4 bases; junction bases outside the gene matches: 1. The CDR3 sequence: CASSVGDRGYEQYF. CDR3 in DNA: TGTGCCAGCAGCGTAGGGGACAGGGGATACGAGCAGTACTTC.

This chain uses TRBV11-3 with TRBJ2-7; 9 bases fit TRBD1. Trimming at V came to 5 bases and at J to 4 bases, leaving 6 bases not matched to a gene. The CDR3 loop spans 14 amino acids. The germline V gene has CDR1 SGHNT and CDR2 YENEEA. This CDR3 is CASSAGQGTYEQYF. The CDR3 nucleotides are TGTGCCAGCAGCGCGGGACAGGGCACTTACGAGCAGTACTTC.

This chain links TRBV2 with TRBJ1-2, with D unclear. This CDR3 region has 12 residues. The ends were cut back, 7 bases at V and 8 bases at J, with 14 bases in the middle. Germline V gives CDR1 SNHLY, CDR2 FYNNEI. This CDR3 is CASTLRLEGYTF. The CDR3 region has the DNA TGTGCCAGCACATTGAGGTTGGAGGGCTACACCTTC.

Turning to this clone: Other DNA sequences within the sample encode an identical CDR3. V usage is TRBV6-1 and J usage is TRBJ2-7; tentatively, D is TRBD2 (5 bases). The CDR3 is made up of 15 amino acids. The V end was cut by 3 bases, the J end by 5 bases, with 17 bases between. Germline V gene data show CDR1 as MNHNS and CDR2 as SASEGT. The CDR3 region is CASSESPLESHEQYF. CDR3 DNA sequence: TGTGCCAGCAGTGAGAGTCCACTAGAGTCCCACGAGCAGTACTTC.

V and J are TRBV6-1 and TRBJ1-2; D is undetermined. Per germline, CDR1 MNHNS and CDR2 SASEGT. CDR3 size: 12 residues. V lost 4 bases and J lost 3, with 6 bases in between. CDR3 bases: TGTGCCAGCAGTGGGGCCTACTATGGCTACACCTTC. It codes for CASSGAYYGYTF.

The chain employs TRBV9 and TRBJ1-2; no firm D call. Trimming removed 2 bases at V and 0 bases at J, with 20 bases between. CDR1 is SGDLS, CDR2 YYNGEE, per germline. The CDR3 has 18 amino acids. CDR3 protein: CASSVVADVVVSNYGYTF. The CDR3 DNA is TGTGCCAGCAGCGTCGTAGCAGATGTTGTGGTCTCTAACTATGGCTACACCTTC.

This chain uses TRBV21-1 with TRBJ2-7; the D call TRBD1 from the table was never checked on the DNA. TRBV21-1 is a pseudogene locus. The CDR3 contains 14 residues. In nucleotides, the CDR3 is TGTGCCAGCAGCCGTAGGACAGGGGGCTACGAGCAGTACTTC. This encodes CASSRRTGGYEQYF.

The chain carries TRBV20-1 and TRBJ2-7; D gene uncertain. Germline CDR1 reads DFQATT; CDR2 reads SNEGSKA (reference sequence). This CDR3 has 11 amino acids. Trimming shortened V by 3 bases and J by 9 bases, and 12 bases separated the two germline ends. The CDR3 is CSASLGSSQYF. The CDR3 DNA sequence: TGCAGTGCTAGTCTCGGTTCTTCGCAGTACTTC.

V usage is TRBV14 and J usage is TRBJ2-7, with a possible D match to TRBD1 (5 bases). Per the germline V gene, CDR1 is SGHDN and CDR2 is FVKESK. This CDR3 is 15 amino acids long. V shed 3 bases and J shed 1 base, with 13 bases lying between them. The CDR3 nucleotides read TGTGCCAGCAGCCAGGGGCTGGGGCTGTCCTACGAGCAGTACTTC. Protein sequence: CASSQGLGLSYEQYF.

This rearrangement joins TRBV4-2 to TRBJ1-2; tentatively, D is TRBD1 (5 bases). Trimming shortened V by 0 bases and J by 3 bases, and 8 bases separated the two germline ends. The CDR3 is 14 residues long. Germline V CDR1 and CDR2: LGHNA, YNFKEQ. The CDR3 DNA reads TGTGCCAGCAGCCAAGAGGGACTTGACTATGGCTACACCTTC. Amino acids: CASSQEGLDYGYTF.

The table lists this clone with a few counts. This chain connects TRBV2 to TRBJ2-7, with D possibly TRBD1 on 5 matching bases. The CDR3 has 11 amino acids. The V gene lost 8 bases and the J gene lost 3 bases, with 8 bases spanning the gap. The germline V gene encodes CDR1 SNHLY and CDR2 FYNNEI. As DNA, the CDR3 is TGTGCCAGCGCGGACATCTACGAGCAGTACTTC. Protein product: CASADIYEQYF.

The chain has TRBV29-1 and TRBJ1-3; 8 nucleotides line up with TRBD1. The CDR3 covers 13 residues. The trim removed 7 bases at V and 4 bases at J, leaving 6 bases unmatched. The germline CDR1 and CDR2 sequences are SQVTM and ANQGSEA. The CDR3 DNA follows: TGCAGCGCACAAAACAGGGGGGGAAACACCATATATTTT. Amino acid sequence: CSAQNRGGNTIYF.

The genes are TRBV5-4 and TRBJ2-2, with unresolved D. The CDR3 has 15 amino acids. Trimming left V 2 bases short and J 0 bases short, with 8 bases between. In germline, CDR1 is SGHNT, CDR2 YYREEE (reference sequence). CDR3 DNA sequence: TGTGCCAGCAGCTTAATTGCAGCGAACACCGGGGAGCTGTTTTTT. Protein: CASSLIAANTGELFF.

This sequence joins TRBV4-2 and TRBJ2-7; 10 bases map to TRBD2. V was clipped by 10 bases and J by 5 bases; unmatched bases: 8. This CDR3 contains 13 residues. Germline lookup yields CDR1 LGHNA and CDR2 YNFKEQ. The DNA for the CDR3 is TGTGCCAACGCCCGGCTAGCGGGGGACGAGCAGTACTTC. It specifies CANARLAGDEQYF.

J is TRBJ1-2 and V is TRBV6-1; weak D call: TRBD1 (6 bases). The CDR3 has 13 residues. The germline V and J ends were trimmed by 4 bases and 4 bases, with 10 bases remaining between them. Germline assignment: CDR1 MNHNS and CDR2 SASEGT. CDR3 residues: CASSAGTSYGYTF. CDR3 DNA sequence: TGTGCCAGCAGTGCAGGGACATCCTATGGCTACACCTTC.

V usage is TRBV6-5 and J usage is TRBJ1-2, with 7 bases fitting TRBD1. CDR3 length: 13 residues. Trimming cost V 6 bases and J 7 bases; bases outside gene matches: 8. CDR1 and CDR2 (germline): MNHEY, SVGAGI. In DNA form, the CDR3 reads TGTGCCAGCAGAACGACAGGGTTCAGTGGCTACACCTTC. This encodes CASRTTGFSGYTF.